Reported below is one T cell receptor (beta chain). Its antigen specificity is not known. It has no much larger one-base neighbor in the sample; base qualities were not kept. Patients chosen for sequencing had shown expansion of CD8+CD57+ cells by flow cytometry. Every patient had severe acquired aplastic anemia, diagnosed using the International Study of Aplastic Anemia and Agranulocytosis and Camitta criteria. At the time blood was sampled, none of the patients had received any therapy. TCR repertoires of sorted CD4+ and CD8+ blood T cells from severe aplastic anemia patients and healthy subjects were deep-sequenced in the study. In the USA, patient enrollment took place under clinicaltrials.gov protocols 00001620, 01623167, 00001397, 00071045, 00081523 and 00961064. Ficoll-Paque density gradient centrifugation was used to isolate peripheral blood mononuclear cells. Before DNA extraction, CD4+ and CD8+ T cells were sorted with FACS or magnetic beads.

The CDR3 has 14 amino acids, counting the end cysteine and phenylalanine. Only the CDR3 part of the read is kept: 42 bases, read in frame from the first base. CDR1 and CDR2, looked up from the germline V gene, are SGDLS and YYNGEE. At the junction V is shortened by 4 bases and J by 8 bases; bases outside the gene matches: 4. These data are taken from a study of CD8+CD57+ T cells in acquired aplastic anemia (dated by TCRdb to the late 2010s). Regarding the complete study: A mean of around 3 ug of DNA, ranging from roughly 0.17 to 30 ug, was extracted from sorted CD4+ and CD8+ cells. CD8+CD57+ expansion was defined as frequency above the mean frequency observed in healthy subjects. On the study overall, not on this receptor specifically: Patients and healthy controls showed no significant difference in CD8+ Simpson's diversity (P=0.060). Twenty-nine CD8+ CDR3 sequences were found in both patients and controls but appeared to be highly expressed in patients and within the immunodominant clones of the patients.

Profiling of TCR beta VDJ combinations and CDR3 sequences used genomic DNA as the template. TCR repertoire sequencing was run on an Illumina HiSeq 2000. In the authors' own workflow: TRBV/TRBJ rearrangement plots, CDR3 size and DJ length profiles, and Simpson's diversity index were used to assess repertoires. Whichever DNA sequence was most abundant in the deep sequencing data was defined as the immunodominant clone. CDR3 amino acid sequences were checked for sharing across subjects and were also compared against the VDJdb database and published repertoires. TCRdb reprocessed the public reads (quality trimming at Q25 with fastp, clone calling with MiXCR) and kept in-frame beta chains. For every CDR3 protein sequence, its rows merge into one entry that carries the most common genes and DNA. The V and J calls and clone size are TCRdb's, not the authors'. A total of 150,000 to 200,000 distinct CDR3 sequences appear in this sample, around 43% of them only once. The ten largest clones capture 3.2% of the sample.

Source material: sorted CD4+, CD8+, or CD8+CD57+ T cells (not recorded which) from PBMCs. The V and J segments used are TRBV9 and TRBJ2-1, with 12 central nucleotides matching TRBD2. This clonotype originated in a human donor with aplastic anemia. The CDR3 is CASSTGTSGHEQFF. The sequenced DNA is TGTGCCAGCAGCACGGGGACTAGCGGGCATGAGCAGTTCTTC.